This T cell receptor beta chain was identified in a study of T cells in Graves' hyperthyroidism and ophthalmopathy. General observations from the study: It was a median around 6 months before onset that the model predicted ophthalmopathy. In the analysis, a 13 V-J model separated ophthalmopathy from stable hyperthyroidism.

Notes on this clonotype: Antigen specificity is unknown.

RNA transcripts provided the source from which TCR beta CDR3 regions were amplified. The study used the HTBI primer set for a first-round RT-PCR of the TCR CDR3. MiXCR was run by TCRdb on the multiplex PCR reads, yielding one entry per CDR3 protein. The top ten hold roughly 7.4% of the sample, which has some 460,000 distinct CDR3 sequences, 15% to 19% seen once. Clinicians diagnosed patients from clinical symptoms, serum thyroxine and TRAb, thyroid ultrasound and orbital computed tomography. The PBMCs had their origin in approximately 10 ml of fresh peripheral blood. CDR3 length equals 15 residues. The ends were cut back, 5 bases at V and 6 bases at J, with 18 bases in the middle. Germline loops: CDR1 SGHRS, CDR2 YFSETQ.

V is TRBV5-1 and J is TRBJ2-1; D could derive from TRBD1 or TRBD2 (6 bases each). Sequenced: blood. The receptor was isolated from a woman younger than 35 with Graves' hyperthyroidism. The CDR3 is CASSSEQGLANEQFF. Written as DNA, the CDR3 is TGCGCCAGCAGTTCGGAACAGGGACTGGCCAATGAGCAGTTCTTC.